Below are 20 T cell receptor beta chains sequenced from a single sample in a study of T cells in Graves' hyperthyroidism and ophthalmopathy. Amplified TCR beta CDR3 regions came from RNA transcripts. A first-round RT-PCR of the TCR CDR3 used the HTBI primer set. MiXCR, applied by TCRdb to the multiplex PCR reads, yields one record per CDR3 protein. The table has 600,000 to 700,000 distinct CDR3 sequences, 45% seen once; the top ten hold about 7%. Source material: peripheral blood or thyroid tissue (not recorded which). The receptors shown here come from an adult man with Graves' disease, either hyperthyroidism or ophthalmopathy (not recorded which).

This clonotype was seen many times. The rearrangement uses TRBV10-3 and TRBJ2-7; D is possibly TRBD2 (7 bases). The CDR3 length is 16 residues. Germline V gene sequence: CDR1 ENHRY, CDR2 SYGVKD. V was cut by 6 bases and J by 2 bases, with 20 bases left in between. The CDR3 DNA sequence: TGTGCCATCAGCTCCCGGGGGGCGGACGATGCCTACGAGCAGTACTTC. This gives the protein CAISSRGADDAYEQYF.

This clonotype was seen only a few times. This chain joins TRBV20-1 and TRBJ2-5; 14 positions match TRBD2. The CDR3 is 16 amino acids. The ends lost 3 bases at V and 3 bases at J; junction bases unmatched: 6. The V gene's germline CDR1 is DFQATT and CDR2 SNEGSKA (reference sequence). CDR3: CSARGLAGAWEETQYF. The CDR3 DNA reads as TGCAGTGCTAGGGGACTAGCGGGGGCTTGGGAAGAGACCCAGTACTTC.

The chain uses TRBV2 and TRBJ1-2, with D perhaps TRBD1 (5 bases). CDR1 and CDR2 (germline): SNHLY, FYNNEI. This CDR3 has 15 residues. The V and J ends lost 5 bases and 4 bases respectively, with 17 bases between them. The chain's CDR3 is CASSSLSGGTYGYTF. CDR3 coding DNA: TGTGCCAGCAGTTCCCTCTCGGGGGGGACCTATGGCTACACCTTC.

As concerns this clonotype: This could be a read error, since a much larger clone is one nucleotide away. The chain recombines TRBV7-9 with TRBJ2-7, with a possible D match to TRBD2 (6 bases). The CDR3 loop spans 13 amino acids. The germline V gene has CDR1 SEHNR and CDR2 FQNEAQ (reference sequence). The CDR3 sequence is CASRHPGRAVQHF. As DNA, the CDR3 is TGTGCCAGCAGGCATCCCGGGAGAGCTGTGCAGCACTTC. Drawing the rest from reference TRBV7-9 and TRBJ2-7, the complete variable domain is DTGVSQNPRHKITKRGQNVTFRCDPISEHNRLYWYRQTLGQGPEFLTYFQNEAQLEKSRLLSDRFSAERPKGSFSTLEIQRTEQGDSAMYLCASRHPGRAVQHFGPGTRLTVT.

This clonotype has at least ten counts. The rearrangement links TRBV24-1 to TRBJ1-1, with D possibly being TRBD1 (5 bases). Germline loops: CDR1 KGHDR, CDR2 SFDVKD. This CDR3 region has 13 residues. V was pared by 8 bases and J by 4 bases, with 13 bases between. CDR3 residues: CATMSGASTEAFF. The CDR3 coding sequence is TGTGCCACCATGTCTGGGGCTAGCACTGAAGCTTTCTTT.

The chain uses TRBV7-2 and TRBJ2-5; D is ambiguous. Germline CDR1 is SGHTA and CDR2 is FQGNSA. V was pared by 5 bases and J by 2 bases, with 15 bases between. The CDR3 has 15 amino acids. In nucleotides, the CDR3 is TGTGCCAGCAGCCAAGGTCGGGCACAGCAAGAGACCCAGTACTTC. It yields the protein CASSQGRAQQETQYF. The complete variable domain, with remaining parts taken from reference TRBV7-2 and TRBJ2-5, reads GAGVSQSPSNKVTEKGKDVELRCDPISGHTALYWYRQSLGQGLEFLIYFQGNSAPDKSGLPSDRFSAERTGGSVSTLTIQRTQQEDSAVYLCASSQGRAQQETQYFGPGTRLLVL.

V gene TRBV10-3 combines with J gene TRBJ2-2; D possibly corresponds to TRBD2 (5 bases). CDR3 length: 14 amino acids. Germline loops: CDR1 ENHRY, CDR2 SYGVKD. The V end was cut by 6 bases, the J end by 0 bases, with 8 bases between. The CDR3 region has the DNA TGTGCCATCAGGGAACTAGCGAACACCGGGGAGCTGTTTTTT. It specifies CAIRELANTGELFF.

This clonotype was picked up one time. V gene TRBV2 combines with J gene TRBJ1-4; unclear D gene. The CDR3 extends over 14 amino acids. Trimming shortened V by 5 bases and J by 4 bases, and 11 bases separated the two germline ends. CDR1 SNHLY and CDR2 FYNNEI come from the germline V gene. The CDR3: CASSYSIDNEKLFF. The CDR3 nucleotides read TGTGCCAGCAGTTACTCGATTGATAATGAAAAACTGTTTTTT. The whole variable domain, filled in from reference TRBV2 and TRBJ1-4, reads EPEVTQTPSHQVTQMGQEVILRCVPISNHLYFYWYRQILGQKVEFLVSFYNNEISEKSEIFDDQFSVERPDGSNFTLKIRSTKLEDSAMYFCASSYSIDNEKLFFGSGTQLSVL.

With regard to this clonotype: Mismatch with germline at one junction end may stem from a read error. The V and J genes are TRBV11-2 and TRBJ1-2, with 10 nucleotides matching TRBD1. The CDR3 totals 17 residues. Germline values: CDR1 SGHAT, CDR2 FQNNGV. CDR3 nucleotides: TGCGCCGGCAGCCAAGTCGGATCCGGGACAGGGGTAGGCGGCTACACCTTC. This codes for CAGSQVGSGTGVGGYTF.

At least ten counts were recorded for this clonotype. V usage is TRBV2 and J usage is TRBJ2-7; 9 bases agree with TRBD2. Germline trimming cut 6 bases from V and 5 bases from J; bases unmatched to any gene: 8. The CDR3 is made up of 14 amino acids. Germline values: CDR1 SNHLY, CDR2 FYNNEI. Written as DNA, the CDR3 is TGTGCCAGCAGGAAGACTAGCGGCGCCCACGAGCAGTACTTC. It translates to CASRKTSGAHEQYF.

This clonotype was counted ten times or more. This CDR3 reads CASSSGAWPVTEAFF. The CDR3 DNA reads as TGTGCCAGCAGTTCTGGAGCCTGGCCGGTCACTGAAGCTTTCTTT. The chain uses TRBV25-1 and TRBJ1-1, with D hard to call. This CDR3 has 15 residues. V lost 5 bases to trimming and J lost 4 bases, with 17 bases between them. CDR1 is MGHDK and CDR2 is SYGVNS in the germline V gene.

V gene TRBV29-1 combines with J gene TRBJ2-5; the D call may be TRBD1 or TRBD2 (6 bases each). The V and J ends lost 4 bases and 9 bases respectively, with 21 bases between them. Germline CDR1 and CDR2: SQVTM and ANQGSEA. This CDR3 comprises 14 residues. The CDR3 sequence: CSVAARRAGQSQYF. The CDR3 region has the DNA TGCAGCGTTGCGGCTCGGAGGGCAGGACAGTCCCAGTACTTC.

V gene TRBV2 combines with J gene TRBJ1-3; D unresolved. Deletions cut 4 bases from V and 7 bases from J, with 8 bases between. Germline values: CDR1 SNHLY, CDR2 FYNNEI. The CDR3 runs 12 residues. The CDR3 protein is CASSGTANTIYF. The CDR3 DNA is TGTGCCAGCAGTGGCACAGCGAACACCATATATTTT.

The V gene is TRBV14, the J gene TRBJ1-5; 7 bases are a match to TRBD1. CDR3 length equals 18 residues. V shed 2 bases, J shed 5 bases, and the junction held 15 bases outside the gene matches. Germline V gene data show CDR1 as SGHDN and CDR2 as FVKESK. The CDR3 here is CASSQIPPTGRKDQPQHF. The CDR3 DNA sequence: TGTGCCAGCAGCCAAATTCCTCCGACAGGGAGAAAGGATCAGCCCCAGCATTTT.

The chain links TRBV10-3 to TRBJ1-2; D uncertain. Trimming removed 6 bases at V and 6 bases at J, with 11 bases between. CDR1 and CDR2 (germline): ENHRY, SYGVKD. The CDR3 runs 12 residues. The CDR3 here is CAIRTSMDGYTF. The CDR3 region has the DNA TGTGCCATCAGGACGTCGATGGATGGCTACACCTTC.

In regard to this clonotype: The conserved phenylalanine or tryptophan is not found at the CDR3 terminus, so this likely reflects a read error. The rearrangement uses TRBV5-1 and TRBJ2-7; the match to TRBD1 covers 10 bases. CDR3 length equals 17 residues. Germline V CDR1 and CDR2: SGHRS, YFSETQ. V lost 4 bases and J lost 2; bases outside the gene matches: 12. CDR3 region: CASSAGAGTGAAYEQYL. CDR3 bases: TGCGCCAGCAGCGCGGGGGCCGGGACAGGGGCTGCCTACGAGCAGTACCTC.

Details on this clonotype: One end of the junction is discordant with germline, which a read error may explain. This chain uses TRBV11-2 with TRBJ2-7, with 11 bases that match TRBD2. This CDR3 spans 17 amino acids. Germline CDR1 SGHAT, CDR2 FQNNGV. As DNA, the CDR3 is TGCGCCAGCAGCCAAGTCGCTAGCGGGAGGATCACCTACGAGCAGTACTTC. This gives the protein CASSQVASGRITYEQYF.

The chain has TRBV29-1 and TRBJ1-2; possibly TRBD1 for D (5 bases). CDR3 size: 13 residues. Germline V gene lookup returns CDR1 SQVTM and CDR2 ANQGSEA. Trimming stripped 8 bases from V and 0 bases from J, with 13 bases between. CDR3 sequence: CSLATGPNYGYTF. CDR3 in DNA: TGCAGCTTAGCTACAGGACCTAACTATGGCTACACCTTC.

This clonotype was seen repeatedly, ten times or more. The V gene is TRBV7-9, the J gene TRBJ2-5, with 10 bases identical to TRBD2. Germline CDR1 and CDR2: SEHNR and FQNEAQ (reference sequence). This CDR3 spans 16 amino acids. The ends lost 5 bases at V and 3 bases at J; junction bases unmatched: 9. The CDR3 is CASSQLAGLAEETQYF. The CDR3 DNA follows: TGTGCCAGCAGCCAACTAGCGGGACTAGCAGAAGAGACCCAGTACTTC. The full variable domain, completed using reference TRBV7-9 and TRBJ2-5, is DTGVSQNPRHKITKRGQNVTFRCDPISEHNRLYWYRQTLGQGPEFLTYFQNEAQLEKSRLLSDRFSAERPKGSFSTLEIQRTEQGDSAMYLCASSQLAGLAEETQYFGPGTRLLVL.

This clonotype was counted ten times or more. The chain couples TRBV19 to TRBJ1-5; the match to TRBD1 covers 9 bases. There are 15 residues in the CDR3. Germline CDR1 and CDR2: LNHDA and SQIVND (reference sequence). J gave up 6 bases and V 6 bases, and 9 bases lay outside the gene matches. Here the CDR3 reads CASSQTGTGTQPQHF. The CDR3 DNA is TGTGCCAGTAGCCAAACCGGGACAGGGACTCAGCCCCAGCATTTT.